The 24 T cell receptor beta chains presented below share a single source sample, sequenced in a study of shared clonotypes between healthy human individuals. Sequenced by immunoSEQ multiplex PCR; TCRdb stores in-frame clones only, minus some. This sample yields about 2 million clones, of which roughly 95% are seen a single time; 0.85% to 1.2% belongs to the top ten. It was CD45RO-negative cells, positively selected for CCR7, that made up naive CD8 cells, with terminally differentiated effector memory CD45RA+ cells excluded. Sequencing was done on a sample of naive CD8+ T cells sorted from blood. The source of these receptors is a man aged 18 to 29 in good health.

V gene TRBV7-9 combines with J gene TRBJ2-5; D gene unclear. The CDR3 length is 13 residues. CDR1 is SEHNR and CDR2 is FQNEAQ in the germline V gene (reference sequence). V was shortened by 2 bases and J by 3 bases, with 7 bases between the two germline ends. CDR3 coding DNA: TGTGCCAGCAGCTTACAATCCAAAGAGACCCAGTACTTC. This codes for CASSLQSKETQYF. The full variable domain, its missing parts supplied by reference TRBV7-9 and TRBJ2-5, is DTGVSQNPRHKITKRGQNVTFRCDPISEHNRLYWYRQTLGQGPEFLTYFQNEAQLEKSRLLSDRFSAERPKGSFSTLEIQRTEQGDSAMYLCASSLQSKETQYFGPGTRLLVL.

The chain combines TRBV28 with TRBJ1-5; D gene uncertain. This CDR3 spans 13 amino acids. Trimming pared 6 bases from V and 6 bases from J, leaving 12 bases between. Germline V lookup: CDR1 MDHEN, CDR2 SYDVKM. CDR3 residues: CASSRREFQPQHF. DNA of the CDR3: TGTGCCAGCAGCCGTCGAGAATTTCAGCCCCAGCATTTT.

V and J are TRBV2 and TRBJ1-5; D perhaps matches TRBD1 (5 bases). Deletions cut 3 bases from V and 6 bases from J, with 15 bases between. Germline loops: CDR1 SNHLY, CDR2 FYNNEI. The CDR3 has 15 amino acids. DNA for the CDR3: TGTGCCAGCAGTGATATGAGTCAGGGCCGTCAGCCCCAGCATTTT. It encodes CASSDMSQGRQPQHF.

This chain uses TRBV6-5 with TRBJ2-7, with a possible D match to TRBD2 (5 bases). Germline V gene sequence: CDR1 MNHEY, CDR2 SVGAGI. CDR3 size: 14 residues. The V end lost 4 bases, the J end lost 5 bases, and 15 bases lay between the germline ends. In nucleotides, the CDR3 is TGTGCCAGCAGTTTTATTGGAGGTGGGGACGAGCAGTACTTC. Residues: CASSFIGGGDEQYF.

The V and J genes are TRBV7-9 and TRBJ2-3, with a weak D call TRBD1 (6 bases). The germline V gene encodes CDR1 SEHNR and CDR2 FQNEAQ (reference sequence). Trimming took 1 base from V and 1 from J, leaving 15 bases between them. The CDR3 has 17 amino acids. The CDR3 here is CASSLGRLGAGTDTQYF. The CDR3 nucleotides are TGTGCCAGCAGCTTAGGTCGTCTGGGGGCAGGCACAGATACGCAGTATTTT. Full variable domain (rest looked up from reference TRBV7-9 and TRBJ2-3): DTGVSQNPRHKITKRGQNVTFRCDPISEHNRLYWYRQTLGQGPEFLTYFQNEAQLEKSRLLSDRFSAERPKGSFSTLEIQRTEQGDSAMYLCASSLGRLGAGTDTQYFGPGTRLTVL.

This clone was counted once. This sequence joins TRBV6-5 and TRBJ2-2, with unresolved D. Trimming took off 4 bases at V and 3 bases at J, with 9 bases between the two ends. CDR3 size: 14 residues. Germline CDR1 and CDR2: MNHEY and SVGAGI. CDR3 bases: TGTGCCAGCAGTTCCCTAGGTGACACCGGGGAGCTGTTTTTT. It codes for CASSSLGDTGELFF.

The rearrangement joins TRBV15 to TRBJ1-1, with D unclear. Deletions cut 3 bases from V and 0 bases from J, with 11 bases between. The germline V gene encodes CDR1 LNHNV and CDR2 YYDKDF (reference sequence). The CDR3 spans 15 residues. The CDR3 spells CATSSRQTVNTEAFF. The CDR3 DNA follows: TGTGCCACCAGCAGTAGGCAGACTGTGAACACTGAAGCTTTCTTT.

This chain uses TRBV5-6 with TRBJ2-5, with D unresolved. Germline V gene lookup returns CDR1 SGHDT and CDR2 YYEEEE. The CDR3 is 15 residues long. The V gene lost 1 base and the J gene lost 1 base, with 11 bases spanning the gap. CDR3 in amino acids: CASSLSFWVQETQYF. DNA for the CDR3: TGTGCCAGCAGCTTGTCGTTTTGGGTCCAAGAGACCCAGTACTTC.

In DNA form, the CDR3 reads TGTGCCAGCGAGGGGAGCTCCTACGAGCAGTACTTC. Amino acid sequence: CASEGSSYEQYF. The chain couples TRBV9 to TRBJ2-7; D possibly uses TRBD1 or TRBD2 (5 bases each). With 7 bases removed from V and 0 bases from J, the gap between germline ends came to 8 bases. Germline CDR1 reads SGDLS; CDR2 reads YYNGEE. The CDR3 contains 12 residues. The variable domain in full, completed from reference TRBV9 and TRBJ2-7, reads DSGVTQTPKHLITATGQRVTLRCSPRSGDLSVYWYQQSLDQGLQFLIQYYNGEERAKGNILERFSAQQFPDLHSELNLSSLELGDSALYFCASEGSSYEQYFGPGTRLTVT.

The rearrangement joins TRBV6-5 to TRBJ2-7; 7 bases are a match to TRBD2. Germline V CDR1 and CDR2: MNHEY, SVGAGI. Germline trimming cut 5 bases from V and 7 bases from J; bases unmatched to any gene: 14. The CDR3 is 15 residues long. This CDR3 is CASSSIEGGLWEQYF. In nucleotides, the CDR3 is TGTGCCAGCAGTAGTATCGAGGGAGGGCTATGGGAGCAGTACTTC.

Note on this clone: Other nucleotide sequences in the sample specify the same CDR3. This chain uses TRBV2 with TRBJ2-7; no firm D call. Per germline, CDR1 SNHLY and CDR2 FYNNEI. The germline V and J ends were trimmed by 1 base and 4 bases, with 11 bases remaining between them. This CDR3 region has 14 residues. This CDR3 is CASSEGGFGYEQYF. CDR3 DNA sequence: TGTGCCAGCAGTGAAGGAGGTTTCGGGTACGAGCAGTACTTC.

This clone appeared a single time. Additional DNA sequences in this sample encode the identical CDR3. The V and J genes are TRBV25-1 and TRBJ2-5, with D uncertain. Germline loops: CDR1 MGHDK, CDR2 SYGVNS. This CDR3 is 9 amino acids long. Trimming shortened V by 8 bases and J by 5 bases, and 3 bases separated the two germline ends. CDR3 residues: CASGETQYF. The CDR3 nucleotides read TGTGCCAGCGGGGAGACCCAGTACTTC.

V is TRBV7-9 and J is TRBJ2-2; 7 bases match TRBD2. Germline CDR1 reads SEHNR; CDR2 reads FQNEAQ (reference sequence). V gave up 4 bases and J gave up 6 bases; unmatched junction bases: 5. The CDR3 is made up of 14 amino acids. In DNA, the CDR3 is TGTGCCAGCAGCTCAGGACTAGGAGCCGGGGAGCTGTTTTTT. Its translation: CASSSGLGAGELFF.

The rearrangement joins TRBV28 to TRBJ2-7; a possible D gene is TRBD2 (6 bases). The CDR3 sequence is 14 residues long. Per germline, CDR1 MDHEN and CDR2 SYDVKM. With 2 bases removed from V and 5 bases from J, the gap between germline ends came to 13 bases. The CDR3 bases are TGTGCCAGCAGTTTAAGGAGGGGTACCCACGAGCAGTACTTC. It yields the protein CASSLRRGTHEQYF.

V gene TRBV6-5 combines with J gene TRBJ1-4; D remains unclear. Trimming removed 4 bases from V and 13 bases from J, with 16 bases in between. This CDR3 is built from 13 residues. Per germline, CDR1 MNHEY and CDR2 SVGAGI. Written as DNA, the CDR3 is TGTGCCAGCAGTTCCGGCCCCGCGGAGGGACTGTTTTTT. This codes for CASSSGPAEGLFF.

The chain combines TRBV7-3 with TRBJ2-2, with D possibly being TRBD1 (6 bases). This CDR3 is 17 amino acids long. The germline CDR1 and CDR2 sequences are SGHTA and FQGTGA. The V end lost 4 bases, the J end lost 6 bases, and 21 bases lay between the germline ends. CDR3 nucleotide sequence: TGTGCCAGCAGCTACTTTGAGGGGGATGAAAGGTCCGGGGAGCTGTTTTTT. Translating gives CASSYFEGDERSGELFF.

The chain uses TRBV13 and TRBJ2-1, with 10 bases identical to TRBD1. The CDR3 spans 13 residues. Unmatched junction bases numbered 2, after V lost 8 bases and J lost 4 bases. CDR1 PRHDT and CDR2 FYEKMQ come from the germline V gene (reference sequence). The CDR3: CASGDRGYNEQFF. DNA for the CDR3: TGTGCCAGCGGGGACAGGGGTTACAATGAGCAGTTCTTC.

The chain employs TRBV5-4 and TRBJ2-1; 9 positions match TRBD2. Germline V gene data show CDR1 as SGHNT and CDR2 as YYREEE (reference sequence). CDR3 size: 16 residues. With 3 bases clipped from V and 2 bases from J, the junction kept 6 bases outside the gene matches. This CDR3 is CASSYRSGGPYNEQFF. The DNA for the CDR3 is TGTGCCAGCAGCTACCGTAGCGGGGGCCCCTACAATGAGCAGTTCTTC.

This rearrangement joins TRBV4-1 to TRBJ1-5; tentative D call: TRBD1 (6 bases). Germline lookup yields CDR1 MGHRA and CDR2 YSYEKL. Trimming took 4 bases from V and 6 from J, leaving 13 bases between them. This CDR3 has 14 residues. This chain's CDR3 is CASSLGGRGQPQHF. Here the CDR3 DNA reads TGCGCCAGCAGCCTAGGGGGAAGGGGTCAGCCCCAGCATTTT.

DNA of the CDR3: TGTGCCAGCAGCTTATTGGGACAGGGAGCCGGGGAGCTGTTTTTT. Its translation: CASSLLGQGAGELFF. V usage is TRBV7-3 and J usage is TRBJ2-2, with TRBD1 matching 9 bases. There are 15 residues in the CDR3. V gave up 2 bases and J gave up 6 bases; unmatched junction bases: 4. In germline, CDR1 is SGHTA, CDR2 FQGTGA.

The CDR3 bases are TGCGCCAGCAGCCAAGAGCCTAGCGGGAGTTACGTTGAGCAGTTCTTC. Translation: CASSQEPSGSYVEQFF. V and J are TRBV4-3 and TRBJ2-1, with 10 bases identical to TRBD2. V gave up 0 bases and J gave up 9 bases; unmatched junction bases: 8. CDR3 length: 16 amino acids. Per the germline V gene, CDR1 is LGHNA and CDR2 is YSLEER.

The J gene is TRBJ1-1, the V gene TRBV27; TRBD1 might be the D (6 bases). V was shortened by 4 bases and J by 2 bases, with 14 bases between the two germline ends. The CDR3 is 15 residues long. Per the germline V gene, CDR1 is MNHEY and CDR2 is SMNVEV (reference sequence). CDR3 in DNA: TGTGCCAGCAGTTCCTGGACAGCACCTAACACTGAAGCTTTCTTT. Residues: CASSSWTAPNTEAFF.

J is TRBJ2-5 and V is TRBV4-3, with D unclear. Germline-derived CDR1 and CDR2 are LGHNA and YSLEER. The V gene lost 2 bases and the J gene lost 5 bases, with 15 bases spanning the gap. The CDR3 covers 15 residues. The DNA for the CDR3 is TGCGCCAGCAGCCAACTGTTGTCGCAGATGGAGACCCAGTACTTC. Protein: CASSQLLSQMETQYF.

This clone was seen just once. The gene calls are TRBV10-2 and TRBJ2-5, with 7 bases lining up with TRBD1. The J call may not be correct, given that the DNA end is closer to TRBJ2-7. The CDR3 has 15 amino acids. Germline V gene sequence: CDR1 WSHSY, CDR2 SAAADI. The CDR3 region has the DNA TGCGCCAGCAGTGATTCAGGGGGTGGGACCTACGAGCAGTACTTC. Encoded protein: CASSDSGGGTYEQYF.